A selection of T cell receptor beta chains follows, all from one sample in a study of blood T cells in healthy people across ages. TCRdb independently ran MiXCR on the 5' RACE reads; one entry per CDR3 protein. The sample includes 1,300,000 or so distinct CDR3 sequences, 55% to 75% seen only once; the top ten take 6.5% to 8%. Sequencing used blood. The origin of the receptors is a man between 18 and 35 years old in good health. Each CDR3 is given with its conserved first and last residue.

CSARDRTSGGNEQFF | TRBV20-1 | 15 | TRBJ2-1
CSVGQGEVSTEAFF | TRBV29-1 | 14 | TRBJ1-1
CASSQWTNNEKLFF | TRBV4-1 | 14 | TRBJ1-4
CASSAGLAGGQTHYGQYF | TRBV5-5 | 18 | TRBJ2-4
CSASTSGFYEQYF | TRBV20-1 | 13 | -
CSVDKGPRQETQYF | TRBV29-1 | 14 | TRBJ2-5
CASSSGWDRTYQPQHF | TRBV7-6 | 16 | TRBJ1-5
CASSQATYQSDYEQYF | TRBV4-2 | 16 | TRBJ2-7
CAIGLAGPNEQFF | TRBV6-5 | 13 | TRBJ2-1
CASSRGTGSYGYTF | TRBV9 | 14 | TRBJ1-2
CASSKRTGFEQYF | TRBV12-3/TRBV12-4 | 13 | -
CASSPDRVVTEAFF | TRBV12-3/TRBV12-4 | 14 | TRBJ1-1
CASSVGAGVMNSPLHF | TRBV9 | 16 | TRBJ1-6
CASSQERGPDTRYF | TRBV4-3 | 14 | TRBJ2-3
CASSARPEEKLFF | TRBV2 | 13 | TRBJ1-4
CATLGGQGNEKLFF | TRBV10-2 | 14 | TRBJ1-4
CASSAGPSTLHF | TRBV7-9 | 12 | TRBJ1-6
CASSLGGTTRSYTF | TRBV12-3/TRBV12-4 | 14 | TRBJ1-2
CASTITYEQYF | TRBV2 | 11 | TRBJ2-7
CASSLDQGGAGGNTDTQYF | TRBV7-6 | 19 | TRBJ2-3
CSVEDRAAGGGYTF | TRBV29-1 | 14 | TRBJ1-2
CASSEAGWLADNEQFF | TRBV2 | 16 | TRBJ2-1
CSAIGLAVNIDAQYF | TRBV20-1 | 15 | TRBJ2-3
CASSLVDREFWIGELFF | TRBV7-8 | 17 | TRBJ2-2
CASSLLPVMANTEAFF | TRBV6-1 | 16 | TRBJ1-1
CASSLTGPVYGYTF | TRBV11-2 | 14 | TRBJ1-2
CSAREPLSSGVSETQYF | TRBV20-1 | 17 | TRBJ2-5
CASGDTTGDEQFF | TRBV27 | 13 | TRBJ2-1
CASSYSRVNSGNTIYF | TRBV6-5 | 16 | TRBJ1-3
CASSVRLAGGPQNEQFF | TRBV9 | 17 | TRBJ2-1
CASSPSTGSGYTF | TRBV18 | 13 | TRBJ1-2
CASSSRAAQASEQYF | TRBV3-1 | 15 | -
CASSFTEVGEQFF | TRBV7-9 | 13 | TRBJ2-1
CASSASGATPGYTF | TRBV7-2 | 14 | TRBJ1-2
CAISESHSGANVLTF | TRBV10-3 | 15 | TRBJ2-6
CASSMGQANTEAFF | TRBV27 | 14 | TRBJ1-1
CSARGTGGWLQYF | TRBV20-1 | 13 | TRBJ2-5
CASSQVRGDKGNEQFF | TRBV4-3 | 16 | TRBJ2-1
CASREDNYSNQPQHF | TRBV6-1 | 15 | TRBJ1-5
CASSYSVGNSPLHF | TRBV6-5 | 14 | TRBJ1-6
CASSYRAETQYF | TRBV6-2/TRBV6-3 | 12 | TRBJ2-5
CASSGRTSGGHEQFF | TRBV6-6 | 15 | TRBJ2-1